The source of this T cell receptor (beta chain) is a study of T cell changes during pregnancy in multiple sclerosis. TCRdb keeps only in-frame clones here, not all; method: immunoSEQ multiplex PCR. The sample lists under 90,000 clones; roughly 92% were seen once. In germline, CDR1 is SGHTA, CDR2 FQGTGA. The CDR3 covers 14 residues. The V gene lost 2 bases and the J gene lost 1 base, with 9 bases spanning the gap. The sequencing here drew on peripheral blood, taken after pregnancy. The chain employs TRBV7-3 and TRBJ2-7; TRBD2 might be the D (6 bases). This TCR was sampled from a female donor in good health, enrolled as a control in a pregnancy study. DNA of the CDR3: TGTGCCAGCAGCTTAGGTCGGGAGTCCTACGAGCAGTACTTC. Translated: CASSLGRESYEQYF.